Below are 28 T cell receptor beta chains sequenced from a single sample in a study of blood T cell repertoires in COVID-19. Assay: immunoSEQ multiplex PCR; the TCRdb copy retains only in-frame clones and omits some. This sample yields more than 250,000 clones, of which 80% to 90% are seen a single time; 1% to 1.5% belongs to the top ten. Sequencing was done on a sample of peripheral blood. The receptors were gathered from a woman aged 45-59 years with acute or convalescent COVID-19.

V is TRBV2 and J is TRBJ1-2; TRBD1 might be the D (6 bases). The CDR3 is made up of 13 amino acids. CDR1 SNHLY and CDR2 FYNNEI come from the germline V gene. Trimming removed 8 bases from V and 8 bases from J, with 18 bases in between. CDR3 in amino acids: CASFSGTIRGYTF. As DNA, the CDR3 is TGTGCCAGCTTCTCCGGGACAATAAGAGGCTACACCTTC.

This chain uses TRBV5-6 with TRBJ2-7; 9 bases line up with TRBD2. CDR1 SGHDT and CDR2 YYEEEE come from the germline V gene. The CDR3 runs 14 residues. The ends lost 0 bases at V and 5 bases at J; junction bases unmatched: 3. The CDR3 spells CASSLAVAGDEQYV. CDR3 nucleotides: TGTGCCAGCAGCTTGGCGGTAGCGGGGGACGAGCAGTACGTC.

The CDR3 region is CASSQTGYMNTEAFF. The DNA for the CDR3 is TGTGCCAGCAGTCAAACAGGGTATATGAACACTGAAGCTTTCTTT. This chain uses TRBV7-9 with TRBJ1-1; tentative D call: TRBD1 (6 bases). Germline assignment: CDR1 SEHNR and CDR2 FQNEAQ (reference sequence). V lost 6 bases and J lost 0, with 14 bases in between. The CDR3 is 15 residues long.

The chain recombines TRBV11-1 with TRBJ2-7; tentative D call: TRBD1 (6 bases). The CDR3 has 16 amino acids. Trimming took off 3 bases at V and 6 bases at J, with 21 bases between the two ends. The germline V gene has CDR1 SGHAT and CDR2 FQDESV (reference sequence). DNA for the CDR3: TGTGCCAGCAGCTTCCGGAGGCCGGGCCAGGGGTCCGAGCAGTACTTC. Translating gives CASSFRRPGQGSEQYF.

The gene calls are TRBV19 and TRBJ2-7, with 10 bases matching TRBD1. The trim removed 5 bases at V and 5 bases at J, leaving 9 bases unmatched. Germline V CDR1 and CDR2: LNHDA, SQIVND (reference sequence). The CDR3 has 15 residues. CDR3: CASSVTGTGADEQYV. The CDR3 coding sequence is TGTGCCAGTAGTGTCACCGGGACAGGGGCCGACGAGCAGTACGTC.

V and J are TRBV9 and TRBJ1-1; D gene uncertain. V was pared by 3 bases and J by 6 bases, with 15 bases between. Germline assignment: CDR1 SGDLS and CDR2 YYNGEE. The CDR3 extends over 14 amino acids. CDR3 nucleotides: TGTGCCAGCAGCGCCGGACGCGGAGCGGCTGAAGCTTTCTTT. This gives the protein CASSAGRGAAEAFF.

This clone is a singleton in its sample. CDR3 coding DNA: TGTGCCAGCAGCTTCGGGGGGGGGTCCGAGCAGTACGTC. It translates to CASSFGGGSEQYV. The V and J genes are TRBV7-2 and TRBJ2-7; TRBD2 matches at 8 bases. The V segment lost 3 bases and the J segment 6 bases; nucleotides outside the gene matches: 4. CDR3 length: 13 amino acids. Germline loops: CDR1 SGHTA, CDR2 FQGNSA.

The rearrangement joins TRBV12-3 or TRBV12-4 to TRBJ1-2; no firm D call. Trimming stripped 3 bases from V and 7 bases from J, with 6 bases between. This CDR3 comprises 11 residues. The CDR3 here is CASSFRVGYTF. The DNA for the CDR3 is TGTGCCAGCAGTTTTCGTGTTGGCTACACCTTC.

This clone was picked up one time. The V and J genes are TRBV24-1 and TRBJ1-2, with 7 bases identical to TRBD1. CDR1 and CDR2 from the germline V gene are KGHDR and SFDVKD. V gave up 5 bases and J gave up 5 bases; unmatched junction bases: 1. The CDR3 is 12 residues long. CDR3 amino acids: CATSAGGYGYTF. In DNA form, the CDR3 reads TGTGCCACCAGTGCAGGGGGGTATGGCTACACCTTC.

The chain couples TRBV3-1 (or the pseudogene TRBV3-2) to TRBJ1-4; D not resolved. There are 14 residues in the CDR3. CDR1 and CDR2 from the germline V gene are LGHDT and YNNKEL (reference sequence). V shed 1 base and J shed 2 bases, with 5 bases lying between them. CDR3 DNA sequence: TGTGCCAGCAGCCAAGGAGAGACTAATGAAAAACTGTTTTTT. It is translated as CASSQGETNEKLFF.

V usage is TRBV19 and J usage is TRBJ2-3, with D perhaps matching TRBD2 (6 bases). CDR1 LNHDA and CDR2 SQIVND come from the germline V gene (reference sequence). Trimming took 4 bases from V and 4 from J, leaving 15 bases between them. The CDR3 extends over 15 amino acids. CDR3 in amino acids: CASSNTGVWADTQYF. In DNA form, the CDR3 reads TGTGCCAGTAGTAATACGGGAGTTTGGGCAGATACGCAGTATTTT. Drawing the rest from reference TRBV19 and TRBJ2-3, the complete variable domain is DGGITQSPKYLFRKEGQNVTLSCEQNLNHDAMYWYRQDPGQGLRLIYYSQIVNDFQKGDIAEGYSVSREKKESFPLTVTSAQKNPTAFYLCASSNTGVWADTQYFGPGTRLTVL.

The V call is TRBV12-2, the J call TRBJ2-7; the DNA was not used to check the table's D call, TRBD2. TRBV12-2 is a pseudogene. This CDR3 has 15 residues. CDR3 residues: CASRFLAGKGYEQYV. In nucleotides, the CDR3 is TGTGCAAGTCGCTTCCTAGCGGGGAAAGGCTACGAGCAGTACGTC.

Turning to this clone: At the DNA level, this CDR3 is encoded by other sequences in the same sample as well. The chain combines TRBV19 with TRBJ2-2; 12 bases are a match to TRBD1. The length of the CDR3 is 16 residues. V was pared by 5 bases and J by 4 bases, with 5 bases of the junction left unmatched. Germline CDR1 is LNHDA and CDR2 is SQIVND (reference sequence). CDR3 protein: CASSAGQGAGTGELFF. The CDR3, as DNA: TGTGCCAGTAGTGCGGGACAGGGGGCGGGCACCGGGGAGCTGTTTTTT.

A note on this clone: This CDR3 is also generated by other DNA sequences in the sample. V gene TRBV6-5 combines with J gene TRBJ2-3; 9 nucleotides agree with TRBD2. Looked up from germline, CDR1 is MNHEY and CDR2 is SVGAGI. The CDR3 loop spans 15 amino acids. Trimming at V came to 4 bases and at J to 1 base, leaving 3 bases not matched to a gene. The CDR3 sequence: CASSSLAGGTDTQYF. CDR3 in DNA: TGTGCCAGCAGTTCCTTAGCGGGGGGCACAGATACGCAGTATTTT.

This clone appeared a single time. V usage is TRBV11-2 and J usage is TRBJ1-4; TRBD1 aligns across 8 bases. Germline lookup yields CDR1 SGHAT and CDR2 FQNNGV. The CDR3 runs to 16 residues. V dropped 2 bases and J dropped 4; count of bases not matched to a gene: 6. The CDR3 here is CASSLRSQGVNEKLFF. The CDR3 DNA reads TGTGCCAGCAGCTTAAGGTCACAGGGGGTTAATGAAAAACTGTTTTTT.

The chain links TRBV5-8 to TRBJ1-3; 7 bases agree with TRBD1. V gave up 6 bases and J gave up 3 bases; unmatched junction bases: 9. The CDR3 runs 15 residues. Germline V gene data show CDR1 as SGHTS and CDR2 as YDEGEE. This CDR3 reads CASNRDRQGGNTIYF. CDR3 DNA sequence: TGTGCCAGCAACCGAGACCGACAGGGTGGAAACACCATATATTTT.

The CDR3, as DNA: TGCGCCAGCAGCTTGGAAGGGAGGGAGCAGCCCCAGCATTTT. This sequence encodes CASSLEGREQPQHF. The V and J genes are TRBV5-1 and TRBJ1-5; D not certain. The CDR3 sequence is 14 residues long. Trimming took 0 bases from V and 7 from J, leaving 11 bases between them. The germline V gene has CDR1 SGHRS and CDR2 YFSETQ.

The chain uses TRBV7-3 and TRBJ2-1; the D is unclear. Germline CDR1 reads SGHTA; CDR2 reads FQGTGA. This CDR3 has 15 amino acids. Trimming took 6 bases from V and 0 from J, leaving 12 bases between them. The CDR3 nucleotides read TGTGCCAGCAGTTTTTCAGGTAGCTCCTACAATGAGCAGTTCTTC. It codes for CASSFSGSSYNEQFF.

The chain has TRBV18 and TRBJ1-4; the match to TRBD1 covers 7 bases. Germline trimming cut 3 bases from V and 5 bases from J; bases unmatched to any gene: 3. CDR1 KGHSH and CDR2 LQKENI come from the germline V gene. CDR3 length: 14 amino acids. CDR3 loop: CASSPGTENEKLFF. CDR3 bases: TGTGCCAGCTCACCCGGGACAGAGAATGAAAAACTGTTTTTT.

CDR3 bases: TGCGCCAGCAGTCCTGGAGAAGCTAACTATGGCTACACCTTC. Translating gives CASSPGEANYGYTF. This chain uses TRBV4-1 with TRBJ1-2; D unclear. The CDR3 is 14 residues long. Trimming pared 6 bases from V and 0 bases from J, leaving 11 bases between. Germline loops: CDR1 MGHRA, CDR2 YSYEKL.

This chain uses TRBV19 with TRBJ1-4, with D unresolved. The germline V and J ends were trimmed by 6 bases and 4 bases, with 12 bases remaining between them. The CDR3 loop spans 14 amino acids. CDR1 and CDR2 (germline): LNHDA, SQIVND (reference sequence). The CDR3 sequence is CASSYTEDNEKLFF. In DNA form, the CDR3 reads TGTGCCAGTAGCTACACTGAGGATAATGAAAAACTGTTTTTT.

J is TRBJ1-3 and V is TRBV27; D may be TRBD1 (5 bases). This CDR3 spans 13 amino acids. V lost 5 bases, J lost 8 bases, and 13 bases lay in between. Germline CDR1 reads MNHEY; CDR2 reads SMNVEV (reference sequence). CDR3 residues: CASSGAAGDTIYF. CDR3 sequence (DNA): TGTGCCAGCAGTGGGGCGGCTGGGGACACCATATATTTT.

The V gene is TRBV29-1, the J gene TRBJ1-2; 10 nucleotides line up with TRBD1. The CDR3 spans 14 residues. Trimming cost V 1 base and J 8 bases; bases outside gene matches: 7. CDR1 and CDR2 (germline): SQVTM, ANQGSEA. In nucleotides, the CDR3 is TGCAGCGTTGAAGCGGCGCCGGGACAGGGGGGCTACACCTTC. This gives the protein CSVEAAPGQGGYTF.

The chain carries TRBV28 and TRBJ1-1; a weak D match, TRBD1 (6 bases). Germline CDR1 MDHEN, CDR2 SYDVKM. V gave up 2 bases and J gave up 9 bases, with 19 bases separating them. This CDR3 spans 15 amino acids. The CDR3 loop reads CASSLTQTGYGKAFF. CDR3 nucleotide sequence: TGTGCCAGCAGTTTAACCCAAACAGGGTACGGAAAAGCTTTCTTT.

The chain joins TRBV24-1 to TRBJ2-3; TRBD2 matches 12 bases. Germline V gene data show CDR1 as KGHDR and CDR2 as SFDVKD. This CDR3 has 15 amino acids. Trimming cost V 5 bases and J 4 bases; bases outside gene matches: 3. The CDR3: CATSALAGGPDTQYF. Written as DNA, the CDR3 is TGTGCCACCAGTGCCCTAGCGGGAGGGCCAGATACGCAGTATTTT.

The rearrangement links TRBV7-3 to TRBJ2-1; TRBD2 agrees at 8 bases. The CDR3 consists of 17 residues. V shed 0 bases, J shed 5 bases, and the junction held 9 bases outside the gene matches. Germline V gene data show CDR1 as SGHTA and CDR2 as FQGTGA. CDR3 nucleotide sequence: TGTGCCAGCAGCTTAACGTCAAATAGCGGGGCTGACAATGAGCAGTTCTTC. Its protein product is CASSLTSNSGADNEQFF.

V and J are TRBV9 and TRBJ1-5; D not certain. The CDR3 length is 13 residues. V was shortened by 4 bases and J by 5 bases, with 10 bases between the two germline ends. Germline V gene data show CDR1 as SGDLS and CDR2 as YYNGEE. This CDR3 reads CASSLGRDQPQHF. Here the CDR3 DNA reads TGTGCCAGCAGCCTAGGTCGGGATCAGCCCCAGCATTTT.

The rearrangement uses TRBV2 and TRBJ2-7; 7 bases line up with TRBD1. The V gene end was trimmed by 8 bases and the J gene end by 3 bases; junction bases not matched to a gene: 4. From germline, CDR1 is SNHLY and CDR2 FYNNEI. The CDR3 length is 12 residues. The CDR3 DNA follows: TGTGCCAGCTCCCGGGACAGCTACGAGCAGTACGTC. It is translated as CASSRDSYEQYV.